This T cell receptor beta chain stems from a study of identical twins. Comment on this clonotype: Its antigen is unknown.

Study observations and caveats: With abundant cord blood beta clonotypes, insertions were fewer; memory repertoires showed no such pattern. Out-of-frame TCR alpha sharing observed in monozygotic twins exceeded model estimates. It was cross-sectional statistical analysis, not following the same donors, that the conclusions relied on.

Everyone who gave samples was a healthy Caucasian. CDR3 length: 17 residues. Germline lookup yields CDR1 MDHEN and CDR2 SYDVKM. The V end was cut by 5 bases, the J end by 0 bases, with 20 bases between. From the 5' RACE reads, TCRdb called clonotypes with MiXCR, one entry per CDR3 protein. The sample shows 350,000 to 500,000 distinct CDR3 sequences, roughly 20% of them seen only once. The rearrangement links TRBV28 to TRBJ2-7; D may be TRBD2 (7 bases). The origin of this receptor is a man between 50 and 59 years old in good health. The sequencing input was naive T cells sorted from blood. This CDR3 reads CASSPQSGGPSSYEQYF. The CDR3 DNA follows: TGTGCCAGCAGTCCCCAGTCGGGGGGCCCAAGCTCCTACGAGCAGTACTTC.